This T cell receptor (beta chain) was sequenced in a study of T cell responses to AZD1222 COVID-19 vaccine (dated by TCRdb to the early 2020s). In terms of the full investigation: AZD1222 recipients with second doses at about 4 weeks or about 12 weeks were pooled, because spike-specific TCR depth and breadth did not differ between schedules. TCR sequencing covered roughly 230 trial participants: 200 to 220 given two doses of AZD1222 and about 26 given two doses of MenACWY control vaccine. Trial participants were enrolled by age into subgroups of 18-55, 56-69 and 70-plus years, and around 140, 26 and 57 TCR-sequenced participants, respectively, were included in these subgroups.

Trimming accounts for 5 bases at V and 5 bases at J, while the number of junction bases matched to no gene is 9. CDR1 SEHNR and CDR2 FQNEAQ were looked up in the germline V gene (reference sequence). Including cysteine and phenylalanine, the CDR3 has 15 amino acids. Kept here is only the CDR3 DNA, which spans 45 bases and is read in frame from base 1. The CDR3 regions of human TCRbeta chains were analyzed by immunosequencing. From the authors' description of their analysis: Repertoire TCRs were matched against a reference library of SARS-CoV-2-specific TCRs generated with the MIRA antigen-specificity platform. Breadth was defined as the fraction of unique TCRs that were SARS-CoV-2-associated, and depth was defined as the fraction of total T cells that were SARS-CoV-2-associated. Each spike-specific TCR was assigned to its reactive spike region and to a CD4 or CD8 class using the MIRA data. Log10-transformed breadth and depth values were compared by one-way ANOVA with Sidak's multiple comparisons tests. Entries here come from immuneACCESS through TCRdb and include only in-frame sequences with V and J called. Some clones fail to appear in such tables; in the studies checked, an unresolved V gene covers under half of the shortfall, and the cause of the remainder is unknown. V and J calls and clone size are given by that table; D and trimming were obtained from the DNA. This sample is represented by about 170,000 clones; over 85% of them were singletons. The top ten constitute 2.6% of the sample.

Overall results and qualifications from the work: Vaccine-associated CD4 TCRs spanned the whole spike protein, with dominant responses in regions 160-218 and 743-854. Because no samples from the day 14 peak response were available, repertoires could be characterized only after the peak T cell response. Spike-specific TCR breadth and depth rose significantly after two AZD1222 doses compared with day 0 and with MenACWY recipients. Nearly half of unique spike-specific TCRs reportedly recognized epitopes outside regions mutated in the B.1.351 and B.1.1.7 variants. In the small 56-69-year group, the increase in depth fell short of significance, most likely because of low power. Participants were mostly white British, with more females than males. The authors suggested clonal diversity may have been underestimated. Conclusions about previously exposed vaccinees were limited because only six AZD1222 recipients were SARS-CoV-2 seropositive at baseline.

The sample's time point, from its label and the paper: baseline before first vaccination. Samples from vaccinated people were obtained from the UK trials COV001 and COV002, which included a single-blind randomized controlled phase 2/3 trial of AZD1222 (ChAdOx1 nCoV-19) in healthy adults. For TCRbeta chain sequencing, PBMC samples from trial participants were taken at day 0 and at day 28 after the second dose. This clone showed up just once. The antigen it binds to is not known. No base quality information exists; no much larger clone differs at one position. This receptor was taken from an adult in good health. Recombination joined TRBV7-9 with TRBJ2-1; the central 7 bases match TRBD2. The sample in question was peripheral blood, obtained on day 0 of AZD1222 vaccination. The DNA is as follows: TGTGCCAGCAGCCAGCGGGACTCTCCTCACAATGAGCAGTTCTTC. This is translated as CASSQRDSPHNEQFF. Beyond the CDR3, the reference TRBV7-9 and TRBJ2-1 genes provide the residues; the full variable domain reads: DTGVSQNPRHKITKRGQNVTFRCDPISEHNRLYWYRQTLGQGPEFLTYFQNEAQLEKSRLLSDRFSAERPKGSFSTLEIQRTEQGDSAMYLCASSQRDSPHNEQFFGPGTRLTVL.